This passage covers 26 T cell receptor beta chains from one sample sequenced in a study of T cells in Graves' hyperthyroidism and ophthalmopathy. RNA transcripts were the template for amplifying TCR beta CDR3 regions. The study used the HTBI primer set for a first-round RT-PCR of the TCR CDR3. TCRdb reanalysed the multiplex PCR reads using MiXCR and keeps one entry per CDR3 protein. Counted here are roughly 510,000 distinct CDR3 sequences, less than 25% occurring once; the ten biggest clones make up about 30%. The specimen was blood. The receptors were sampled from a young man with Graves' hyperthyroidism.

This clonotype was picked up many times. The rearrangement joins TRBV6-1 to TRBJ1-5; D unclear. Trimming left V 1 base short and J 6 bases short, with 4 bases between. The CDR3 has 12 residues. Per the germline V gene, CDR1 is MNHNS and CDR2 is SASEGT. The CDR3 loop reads CASSEVGQPQHF. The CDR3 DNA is TGTGCCAGCAGTGAAGTAGGTCAGCCCCAGCATTTT.

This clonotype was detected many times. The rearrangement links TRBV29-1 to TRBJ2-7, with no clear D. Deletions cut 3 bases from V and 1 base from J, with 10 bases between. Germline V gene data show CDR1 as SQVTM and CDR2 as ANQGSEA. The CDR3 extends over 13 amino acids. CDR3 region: CSVEVARSYEQYF. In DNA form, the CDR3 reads TGCAGCGTTGAGGTTGCCCGTTCCTACGAGCAGTACTTC.

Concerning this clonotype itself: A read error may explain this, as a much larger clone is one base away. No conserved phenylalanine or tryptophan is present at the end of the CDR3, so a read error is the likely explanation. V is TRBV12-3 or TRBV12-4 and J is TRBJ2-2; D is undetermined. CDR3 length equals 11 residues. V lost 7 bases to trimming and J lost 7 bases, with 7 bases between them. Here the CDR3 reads CASTASGELFL. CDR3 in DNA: TGTGCCAGCACCGCAAGCGGGGAGCTGTTTCTT.

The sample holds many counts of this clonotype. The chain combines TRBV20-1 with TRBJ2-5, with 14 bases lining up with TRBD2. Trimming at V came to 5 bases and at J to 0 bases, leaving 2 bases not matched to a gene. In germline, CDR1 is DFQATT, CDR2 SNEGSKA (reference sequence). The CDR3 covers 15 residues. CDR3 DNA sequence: TGCAGTGCTGGGACTAGCGGGGGATACCAAGAGACCCAGTACTTC. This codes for CSAGTSGGYQETQYF.

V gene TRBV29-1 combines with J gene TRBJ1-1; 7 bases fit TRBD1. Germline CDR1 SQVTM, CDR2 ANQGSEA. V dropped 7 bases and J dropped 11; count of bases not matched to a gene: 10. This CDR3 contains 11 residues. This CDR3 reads CSARQGLSAFF. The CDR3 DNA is TGCAGCGCCCGACAGGGTCTTTCGGCTTTCTTT. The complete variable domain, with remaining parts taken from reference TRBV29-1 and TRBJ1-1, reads SAVISQKPSRDICQRGTSLTIQCQVDSQVTMMFWYRQQPGQSLTLIATANQGSEATYESGFVIDKFPISRPNLTFSTLTVSNMSPEDSSIYLCSARQGLSAFFGQGTRLTVV.

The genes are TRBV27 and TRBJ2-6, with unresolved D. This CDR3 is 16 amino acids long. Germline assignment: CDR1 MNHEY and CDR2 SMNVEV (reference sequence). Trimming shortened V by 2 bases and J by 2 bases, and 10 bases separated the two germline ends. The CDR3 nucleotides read TGTGCCAGCAGTTTAAGCGATATGCCTGGGGCCAACGTCCTGACTTTC. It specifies CASSLSDMPGANVLTF.

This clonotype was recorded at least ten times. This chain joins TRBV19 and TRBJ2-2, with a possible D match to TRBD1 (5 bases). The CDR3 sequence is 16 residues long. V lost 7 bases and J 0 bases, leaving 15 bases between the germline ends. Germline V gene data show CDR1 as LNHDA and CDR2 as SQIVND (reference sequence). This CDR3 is CASMGGAATNTGELFF. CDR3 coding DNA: TGTGCCAGTATGGGTGGGGCAGCTACGAACACCGGGGAGCTGTTTTTT.

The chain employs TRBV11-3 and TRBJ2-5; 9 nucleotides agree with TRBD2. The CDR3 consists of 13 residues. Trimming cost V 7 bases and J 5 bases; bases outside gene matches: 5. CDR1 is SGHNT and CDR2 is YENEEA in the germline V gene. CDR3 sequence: CASTLSGRETQYF. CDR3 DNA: TGTGCCAGCACCTTGAGCGGGAGGGAGACCCAGTACTTC. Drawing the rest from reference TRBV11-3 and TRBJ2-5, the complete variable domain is EAGVVQSPRYKIIEKKQPVAFWCNPISGHNTLYWYLQNLGQGPELLIRYENEEAVDDSQLPKDRFSAERLKGVDSTLKIQPAELGDSAVYLCASTLSGRETQYFGPGTRLLVL.

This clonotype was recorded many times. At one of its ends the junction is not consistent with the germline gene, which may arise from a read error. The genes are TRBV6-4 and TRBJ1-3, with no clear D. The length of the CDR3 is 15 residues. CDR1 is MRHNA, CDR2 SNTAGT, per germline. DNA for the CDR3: TGTGCCAGCAGTGACCGATCCTCCTCTGGAAACGCCATATATTTT. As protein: CASSDRSSSGNAIYF.

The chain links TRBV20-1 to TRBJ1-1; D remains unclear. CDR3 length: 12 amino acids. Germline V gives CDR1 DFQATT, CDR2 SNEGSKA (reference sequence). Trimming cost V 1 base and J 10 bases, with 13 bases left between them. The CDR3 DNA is TGCAGTGCTAGAGGGGGTGACCAAGGAGCTTTCTTT. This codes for CSARGGDQGAFF.

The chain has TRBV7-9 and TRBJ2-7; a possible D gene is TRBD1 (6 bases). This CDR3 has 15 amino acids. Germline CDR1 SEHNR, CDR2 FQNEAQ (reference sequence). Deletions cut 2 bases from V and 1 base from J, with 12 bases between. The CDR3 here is CASSLPRDISYEQYF. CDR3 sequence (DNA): TGTGCCAGCAGCTTACCCCGGGACATTTCCTACGAGCAGTACTTC.

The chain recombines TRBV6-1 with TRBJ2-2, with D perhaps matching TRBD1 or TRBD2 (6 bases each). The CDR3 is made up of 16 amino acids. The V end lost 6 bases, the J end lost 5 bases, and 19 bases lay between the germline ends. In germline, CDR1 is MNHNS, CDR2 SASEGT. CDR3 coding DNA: TGTGCCAGCAGCCCCTCATGGGGGGCGCAAACCGGGGAGCTGTTTTTT. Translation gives CASSPSWGAQTGELFF.

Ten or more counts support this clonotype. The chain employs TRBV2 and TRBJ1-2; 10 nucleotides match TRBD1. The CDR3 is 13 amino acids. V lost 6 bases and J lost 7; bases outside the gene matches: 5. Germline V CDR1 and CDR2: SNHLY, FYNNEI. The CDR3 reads CASSPGQGLGYTF. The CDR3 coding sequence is TGTGCCAGCAGCCCGGGACAGGGGCTTGGCTACACCTTC.

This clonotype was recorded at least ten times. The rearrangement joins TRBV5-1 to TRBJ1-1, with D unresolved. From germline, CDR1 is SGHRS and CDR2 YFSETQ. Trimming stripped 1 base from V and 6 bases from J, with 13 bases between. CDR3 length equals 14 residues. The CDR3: CASSLSPGAAEAFF. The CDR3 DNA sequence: TGCGCCAGCAGCTTGTCACCAGGCGCGGCTGAAGCTTTCTTT.

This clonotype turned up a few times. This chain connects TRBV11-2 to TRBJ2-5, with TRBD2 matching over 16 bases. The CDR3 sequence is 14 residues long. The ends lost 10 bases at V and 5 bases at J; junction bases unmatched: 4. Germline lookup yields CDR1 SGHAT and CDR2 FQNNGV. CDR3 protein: CATGLAGGVETQYF. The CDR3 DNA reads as TGTGCCACGGGACTAGCGGGGGGGGTGGAGACCCAGTACTTC.

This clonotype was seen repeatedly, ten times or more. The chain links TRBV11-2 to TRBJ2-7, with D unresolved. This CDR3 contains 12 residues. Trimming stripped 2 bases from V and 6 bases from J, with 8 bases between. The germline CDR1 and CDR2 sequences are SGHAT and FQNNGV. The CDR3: CASSLYSVEQYF. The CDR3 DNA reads TGTGCCAGCAGCTTATACTCGGTCGAGCAGTACTTC.

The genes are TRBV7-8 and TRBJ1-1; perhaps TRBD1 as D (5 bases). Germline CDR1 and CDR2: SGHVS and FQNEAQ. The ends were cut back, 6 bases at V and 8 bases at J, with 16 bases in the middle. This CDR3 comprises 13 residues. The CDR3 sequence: CASRDPGTPEAFF. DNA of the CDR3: TGTGCCAGCAGAGACCCCGGGACTCCCGAAGCTTTCTTT.

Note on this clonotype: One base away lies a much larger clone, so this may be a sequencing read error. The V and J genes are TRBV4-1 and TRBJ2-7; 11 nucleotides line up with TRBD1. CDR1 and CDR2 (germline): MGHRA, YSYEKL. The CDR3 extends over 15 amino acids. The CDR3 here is CANSHRDRGFDEQYF. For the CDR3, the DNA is TGCGCCAACAGCCACAGGGACAGGGGGTTCGACGAGCAGTACTTC.

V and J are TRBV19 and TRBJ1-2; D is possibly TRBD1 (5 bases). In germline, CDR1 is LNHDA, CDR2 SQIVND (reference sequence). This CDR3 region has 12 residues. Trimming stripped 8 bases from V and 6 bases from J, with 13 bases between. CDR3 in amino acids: CASSGPLDGYTF. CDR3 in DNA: TGTGCCAGTTCGGGGCCGCTCGATGGCTACACCTTC.

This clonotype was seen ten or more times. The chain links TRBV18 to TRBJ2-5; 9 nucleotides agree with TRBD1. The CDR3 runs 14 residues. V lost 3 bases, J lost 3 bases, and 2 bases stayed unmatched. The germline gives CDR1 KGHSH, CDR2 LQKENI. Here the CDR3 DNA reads TGTGCCAGCTCACCCCGGGACAGGGAAGAGACCCAGTACTTC. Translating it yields CASSPRDREETQYF.

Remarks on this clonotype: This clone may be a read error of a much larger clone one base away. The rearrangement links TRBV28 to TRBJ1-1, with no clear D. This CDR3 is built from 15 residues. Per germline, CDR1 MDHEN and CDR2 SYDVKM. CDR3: CASSLSGEGWAESFF. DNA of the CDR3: TGTGCCAGCAGTTTATCCGGGGAGGGTTGGGCTGAATCTTTCTTT.

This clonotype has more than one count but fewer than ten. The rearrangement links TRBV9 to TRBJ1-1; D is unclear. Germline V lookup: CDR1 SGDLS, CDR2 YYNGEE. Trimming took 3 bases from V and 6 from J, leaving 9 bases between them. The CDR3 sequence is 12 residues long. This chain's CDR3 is CASSAPGPEAFF. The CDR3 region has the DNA TGTGCCAGCAGCGCCCCGGGCCCTGAAGCTTTCTTT.

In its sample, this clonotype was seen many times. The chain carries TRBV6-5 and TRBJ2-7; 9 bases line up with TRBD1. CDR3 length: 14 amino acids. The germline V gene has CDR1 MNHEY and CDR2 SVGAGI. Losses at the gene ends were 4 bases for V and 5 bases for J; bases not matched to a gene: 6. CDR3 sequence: CASSSDRGFHEQYF. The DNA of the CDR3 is TGTGCCAGCAGTTCGGACAGGGGATTCCACGAGCAGTACTTC.

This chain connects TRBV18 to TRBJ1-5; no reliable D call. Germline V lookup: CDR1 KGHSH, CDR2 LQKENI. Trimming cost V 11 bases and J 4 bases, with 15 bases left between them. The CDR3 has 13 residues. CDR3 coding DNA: TGTGCCCCTACGAGTGGCAGAAATCAGCCCCAGCATTTT. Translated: CAPTSGRNQPQHF.

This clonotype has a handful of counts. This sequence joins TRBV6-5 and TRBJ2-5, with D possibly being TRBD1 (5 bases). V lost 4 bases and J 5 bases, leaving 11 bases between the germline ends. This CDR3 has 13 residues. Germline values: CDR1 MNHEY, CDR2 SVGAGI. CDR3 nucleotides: TGTGCCAGCAGTTTAGGGGTTTCGGAGACCCAGTACTTC. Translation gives CASSLGVSETQYF.

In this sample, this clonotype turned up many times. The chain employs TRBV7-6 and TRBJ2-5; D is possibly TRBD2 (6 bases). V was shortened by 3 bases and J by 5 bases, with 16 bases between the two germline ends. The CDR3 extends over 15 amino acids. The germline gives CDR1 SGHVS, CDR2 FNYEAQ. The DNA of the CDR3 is TGTGCCAGCAGCTTCGCCGGAGGGAGTAGGGAGACCCAGTACTTC. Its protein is CASSFAGGSRETQYF. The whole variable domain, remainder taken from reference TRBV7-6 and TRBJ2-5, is GAGVSQSPRYKVTKRGQDVALRCDPISGHVSLYWYRQALGQGPEFLTYFNYEAQQDKSGLPNDRFSAERPEGSISTLTIQRTEQRDSAMYRCASSFAGGSRETQYFGPGTRLLVL.